This is a list of T cell receptor beta chains from one sample in a study of blood T cell repertoires in COVID-19. Libraries were prepared by immunoSEQ multiplex PCR; TCRdb keeps only in-frame clonotypes and omits some of them. This table has approximately 50,000 clones, about 85% appearing once. The specimen sequenced was peripheral blood. The receptors shown here come from a human donor in a cohort sampled during active COVID-19. The CDR3 runs from the conserved cysteine through the conserved F or W. A D gene is named only where the DNA matches it firmly. Some rows mark clone size as missing; the rest say once, few, many or name a class of expanded clone.

J gene: TRBJ1-1; clone size: NA; V gene: TRBV3-1/TRBV3-2; D gene: TRBD1; CDR3 protein: CASSTQTGRYTEAFF; CDR3 DNA: TGTGCCAGCAGCACACAGACAGGGAGGTACACTGAAGCTTTCTTT
J gene: TRBJ2-7; clone size: few; V gene: TRBV10-1; D gene: TRBD1; CDR3 protein: CASSESGQAFSYEQYF; CDR3 DNA: TGCGCCAGCAGTGAGTCCGGACAGGCGTTTTCCTACGAGCAGTACTTC
J gene: TRBJ1-4; clone size: NA; V gene: TRBV5-1; D gene: NA; CDR3 protein: CASSPRGRGNEKLFF; CDR3 DNA: TGCGCCAGCAGCCCACGTGGGAGGGGTAATGAAAAACTGTTTTTT
J gene: TRBJ1-5; clone size: once; V gene: TRBV2; D gene: NA; CDR3 protein: CASGGGGNQPQHF; CDR3 DNA: TGTGCCAGCGGGGGGGGAGGGAATCAGCCCCAGCATTTT
J gene: TRBJ1-6; clone size: NA; V gene: TRBV10-3; D gene: NA; CDR3 protein: CAISENRGRGHNSPLHF; CDR3 DNA: TGTGCCATCAGTGAGAATAGGGGCCGCGGCCATAATTCACCCCTCCACTTT
J gene: TRBJ2-3; clone size: NA; V gene: TRBV6-2/TRBV6-3; D gene: TRBD2; CDR3 protein: CASSFGLAGGPDTQYF; CDR3 DNA: TGTGCCAGCAGTTTCGGACTAGCGGGAGGACCAGATACGCAGTATTTT
J gene: TRBJ1-1; clone size: once; V gene: TRBV5-1; D gene: TRBD1; CDR3 protein: CASSPGTGWTEAFF; CDR3 DNA: TGCGCCAGCAGCCCAGGGACAGGGTGGACTGAAGCTTTCTTT
J gene: TRBJ2-5; clone size: NA; V gene: TRBV6-1; D gene: TRBD2; CDR3 protein: CASSESSGSWETQYF; CDR3 DNA: TGTGCCAGCAGTGAATCTAGCGGGAGCTGGGAGACCCAGTACTTC
J gene: TRBJ2-7; clone size: NA; V gene: TRBV28; D gene: TRBD2; CDR3 protein: CASTNGLAGGPKDEQYF; CDR3 DNA: TGTGCCAGCACCAACGGACTAGCGGGAGGGCCAAAGGACGAGCAGTACTTC
J gene: TRBJ1-1; clone size: few; V gene: TRBV5-1; D gene: NA; CDR3 protein: CASSLGDVGGAEAFF; CDR3 DNA: TGCGCCAGCAGCTTGGGGGACGTCGGGGGAGCTGAAGCTTTCTTT
J gene: TRBJ2-7; clone size: once; V gene: TRBV6-2/TRBV6-3; D gene: TRBD2; CDR3 protein: CASSYSASGSSYEQYF; CDR3 DNA: TGTGCCAGCAGTTACTCAGCCAGCGGGAGCTCCTACGAGCAGTACTTC
J gene: TRBJ2-7; clone size: NA; V gene: TRBV27; D gene: TRBD1; CDR3 protein: CASRSTGVSYF; CDR3 DNA: TGTGCCAGCAGGTCTACAGGGGTGTCATACTTC
J gene: TRBJ2-5; clone size: NA; V gene: TRBV5-1; D gene: NA; CDR3 protein: CASSVRSETQYF; CDR3 DNA: TGCGCCAGCAGCGTGAGGTCGGAGACCCAGTACTTC
J gene: TRBJ2-1; clone size: once; V gene: TRBV18; D gene: NA; CDR3 protein: CASSRPRGSYNEQFF; CDR3 DNA: TGTGCCAGCTCACGTCCACGGGGATCCTACAATGAGCAGTTCTTC
J gene: TRBJ2-7; clone size: once; V gene: TRBV6-1; D gene: TRBD1; CDR3 protein: CASSESGGRYEQYF; CDR3 DNA: TGTGCCAGCAGTGAATCAGGGGGACGTTACGAGCAGTACTTC
J gene: TRBJ1-4; clone size: NA; V gene: TRBV4-1; D gene: NA; CDR3 protein: CASSRGEANEKLFF; CDR3 DNA: TGCGCCAGCAGCCGGGGCGAGGCTAATGAAAAACTGTTTTTT
J gene: TRBJ2-7; clone size: NA; V gene: TRBV28; D gene: NA; CDR3 protein: CASGRRTYEQYF; CDR3 DNA: TGTGCCAGCGGGAGAAGGACCTACGAGCAGTACTTC
J gene: TRBJ1-5; clone size: NA; V gene: TRBV3-1/TRBV3-2; D gene: NA; CDR3 protein: CASSSRGHQPQHF; CDR3 DNA: TGTGCCAGCAGTTCCCGAGGGCATCAGCCCCAGCATTTT
J gene: TRBJ1-5; clone size: NA; V gene: TRBV10-2; D gene: TRBD1; CDR3 protein: CASTPGTGIQPQHF; CDR3 DNA: TGCGCCAGCACCCCCGGGACAGGCATTCAGCCCCAGCATTTT
J gene: TRBJ2-5; clone size: few; V gene: TRBV2; D gene: TRBD1; CDR3 protein: CASSPRTGQETQYF; CDR3 DNA: TGTGCCAGCAGCCCCAGGACAGGCCAAGAGACCCAGTACTTC
J gene: TRBJ2-7; clone size: once; V gene: TRBV5-4; D gene: TRBD2; CDR3 protein: CASSTSFSGRSYEQYF; CDR3 DNA: TGTGCCAGCAGCACTTCCTTTAGCGGGAGGTCCTACGAGCAGTACTTC
J gene: TRBJ1-5; clone size: NA; V gene: TRBV2; D gene: TRBD1; CDR3 protein: CASSGQGSGSNQPQHF; CDR3 DNA: TGTGCCAGCTCAGGACAGGGATCAGGTAGCAATCAGCCCCAGCATTTT
J gene: TRBJ2-3; clone size: NA; V gene: TRBV7-2; D gene: NA; CDR3 protein: CASSFSGRGGDTQYF; CDR3 DNA: TGTGCCAGCAGCTTTAGCGGAAGGGGAGGAGATACGCAGTATTTT
J gene: TRBJ2-1; clone size: NA; V gene: TRBV15; D gene: TRBD2; CDR3 protein: CATSREPAGRYNEQFF; CDR3 DNA: TGTGCCACCAGCAGAGAGCCAGCGGGACGATACAATGAGCAGTTCTTC
J gene: TRBJ2-2; clone size: NA; V gene: TRBV28; D gene: NA; CDR3 protein: CASSDPGTGGTGELFF; CDR3 DNA: TGTGCCAGCAGTGATCCCGGGACCGGGGGCACCGGGGAGCTGTTTTTT
J gene: TRBJ2-3; clone size: NA; V gene: TRBV5-1; D gene: TRBD2; CDR3 protein: CASSSGLAAAAFTTDTQYF; CDR3 DNA: TGCGCCAGCAGCTCAGGACTAGCGGCCGCCGCTTTTACCACAGATACGCAGTATTTT
J gene: TRBJ2-1; clone size: NA; V gene: TRBV15; D gene: NA; CDR3 protein: CATSRDLGSSYNEQFF; CDR3 DNA: TGTGCCACCAGCAGAGATCTCGGTAGCTCCTACAATGAGCAGTTCTTC
J gene: TRBJ2-7; clone size: NA; V gene: TRBV9; D gene: NA; CDR3 protein: CASSAGRTGSRSYEQYF; CDR3 DNA: TGTGCCAGCAGCGCAGGGCGTACAGGGTCTCGATCCTACGAGCAGTACTTC
J gene: TRBJ1-2; clone size: NA; V gene: TRBV7-9; D gene: NA; CDR3 protein: CASSPREGTSYGYTF; CDR3 DNA: TGTGCCAGCAGCCCCCGGGAGGGTACCTCCTATGGCTACACCTTC
J gene: TRBJ2-7; clone size: NA; V gene: TRBV6-5; D gene: TRBD2; CDR3 protein: CASSYPTSGSAYEQYF; CDR3 DNA: TGTGCCAGCAGTTACCCCACTAGCGGGAGTGCTTACGAGCAGTACTTC
J gene: TRBJ1-5; clone size: NA; V gene: TRBV2; D gene: NA; CDR3 protein: CASNEVLYQPQHF; CDR3 DNA: TGTGCCAGCAATGAAGTCCTCTATCAGCCCCAGCATTTT
J gene: TRBJ2-1; clone size: once; V gene: TRBV6-5; D gene: NA; CDR3 protein: CATRGNYNEQFF; CDR3 DNA: TGTGCCACCCGCGGGAACTACAATGAGCAGTTCTTC
J gene: TRBJ2-3; clone size: NA; V gene: TRBV11-3; D gene: TRBD2; CDR3 protein: CASSFSGGGPYF; CDR3 DNA: TGTGCCAGCAGCTTTAGCGGGGGGGGCCCGTATTTT
J gene: TRBJ2-3; clone size: NA; V gene: TRBV7-2; D gene: NA; CDR3 protein: CASSLDPGSTDTQYF; CDR3 DNA: TGTGCCAGCAGCTTAGATCCAGGGTCTACAGATACGCAGTATTTT
J gene: TRBJ2-1; clone size: once; V gene: TRBV28; D gene: NA; CDR3 protein: CASSFYRGSNEQFF; CDR3 DNA: TGTGCCAGCAGTTTCTATCGGGGGTCCAATGAGCAGTTCTTC
J gene: TRBJ2-7; clone size: NA; V gene: TRBV5-1; D gene: NA; CDR3 protein: CASSEGAGLSYEQYF; CDR3 DNA: TGCGCCAGCAGCGAGGGCGCGGGCTTATCCTACGAGCAGTACTTC
J gene: TRBJ2-1; clone size: NA; V gene: TRBV28; D gene: TRBD2; CDR3 protein: CASSSLSGGAVYNEQFF; CDR3 DNA: TGTGCCAGCAGTTCCTTAAGCGGGGGAGCCGTATACAATGAGCAGTTCTTC
J gene: TRBJ1-1; clone size: NA; V gene: TRBV5-6; D gene: NA; CDR3 protein: CASSWAAGNTEAFF; CDR3 DNA: TGTGCCAGCAGCTGGGCAGCCGGGAACACTGAAGCTTTCTTT
J gene: TRBJ1-2; clone size: NA; V gene: TRBV5-1; D gene: NA; CDR3 protein: CASSLQGSVSNYGYTF; CDR3 DNA: TGCGCCAGCAGCTTACAGGGTTCCGTATCTAACTATGGCTACACCTTC
J gene: TRBJ2-7; clone size: NA; V gene: TRBV3-1/TRBV3-2; D gene: NA; CDR3 protein: CASSQEGRDETYEQYF; CDR3 DNA: TGTGCCAGCAGCCAAGAGGGCCGTGATGAAACCTACGAGCAGTACTTC
J gene: TRBJ2-1; clone size: NA; V gene: TRBV6-2/TRBV6-3; D gene: NA; CDR3 protein: CASSYRDLDRHNEQFF; CDR3 DNA: TGTGCCAGCAGTTACCGCGATTTGGACAGACACAATGAGCAGTTCTTC
J gene: TRBJ1-2; clone size: NA; V gene: TRBV7-8; D gene: NA; CDR3 protein: CASSLAMGGEGYTF; CDR3 DNA: TGTGCCAGCAGCTTAGCGATGGGAGGGGAAGGCTACACCTTC
J gene: TRBJ1-5; clone size: NA; V gene: TRBV28; D gene: TRBD1; CDR3 protein: CASSRQGIQPQHF; CDR3 DNA: TGTGCCAGCAGTCGACAGGGAATTCAGCCCCAGCATTTT
J gene: TRBJ2-5; clone size: NA; V gene: TRBV6-5; D gene: NA; CDR3 protein: CASSLSLEETQYF; CDR3 DNA: TGTGCCAGCAGTCTCAGTCTAGAAGAGACCCAGTACTTC
J gene: TRBJ1-1; clone size: NA; V gene: TRBV27; D gene: TRBD1; CDR3 protein: CASSRDRAGTEAFF; CDR3 DNA: TGTGCCAGCAGCCGGGACAGGGCGGGTACTGAAGCTTTCTTT
J gene: TRBJ1-4; clone size: NA; V gene: TRBV16; D gene: NA; CDR3 protein: CASSSSRGTNEKLFF; CDR3 DNA: TGTGCCAGCAGCTCTTCTAGGGGGACTAATGAAAAACTGTTTTTT
J gene: TRBJ2-7; clone size: NA; V gene: TRBV11-2; D gene: TRBD1; CDR3 protein: CASSLGGTGGTPYEQYF; CDR3 DNA: TGTGCCAGCAGCTTAGGGGGGACAGGGGGCACCCCCTACGAGCAGTACTTC
J gene: TRBJ1-6; clone size: NA; V gene: TRBV28; D gene: TRBD1; CDR3 protein: CASTKTGGYSPLHF; CDR3 DNA: TGTGCCAGCACCAAGACAGGGGGCTATTCACCCCTCCACTTT
J gene: TRBJ1-4; clone size: once; V gene: TRBV29-1; D gene: NA; CDR3 protein: CSGALEGSNEKLFF; CDR3 DNA: TGCAGCGGTGCCCTGGAGGGCTCTAATGAAAAACTGTTTTTT
J gene: TRBJ2-1; clone size: NA; V gene: TRBV5-1; D gene: NA; CDR3 protein: CASSRTSTGRSSYNEQFF; CDR3 DNA: TGCGCCAGCAGCCGCACTAGCACAGGCCGCAGCTCCTACAATGAGCAGTTCTTC
J gene: TRBJ2-1; clone size: NA; V gene: TRBV9; D gene: TRBD2; CDR3 protein: CASSVATSGRLAGNEQFF; CDR3 DNA: TGTGCCAGCAGCGTAGCGACTAGCGGGAGGTTAGCTGGGAATGAGCAGTTCTTC
J gene: TRBJ2-1; clone size: NA; V gene: TRBV19; D gene: NA; CDR3 protein: CASSGPGYQQFF; CDR3 DNA: TGTGCCAGTAGTGGCCCAGGGTATCAGCAGTTCTTC
J gene: TRBJ2-7; clone size: NA; V gene: TRBV7-9; D gene: NA; CDR3 protein: CASSPRNPWAENSYEQYF; CDR3 DNA: TGTGCCAGCAGCCCCAGGAACCCCTGGGCAGAGAACTCCTACGAGCAGTACTTC
J gene: TRBJ2-1; clone size: NA; V gene: TRBV7-3; D gene: NA; CDR3 protein: CASSPHPMGGNEQFF; CDR3 DNA: TGTGCCAGCAGCCCCCATCCCATGGGAGGCAATGAGCAGTTCTTC
J gene: TRBJ1-2; clone size: few; V gene: TRBV4-3; D gene: NA; CDR3 protein: CASSQEAYGGANYGYTF; CDR3 DNA: TGCGCCAGCAGCCAAGAAGCTTATGGCGGGGCTAACTATGGCTACACCTTC